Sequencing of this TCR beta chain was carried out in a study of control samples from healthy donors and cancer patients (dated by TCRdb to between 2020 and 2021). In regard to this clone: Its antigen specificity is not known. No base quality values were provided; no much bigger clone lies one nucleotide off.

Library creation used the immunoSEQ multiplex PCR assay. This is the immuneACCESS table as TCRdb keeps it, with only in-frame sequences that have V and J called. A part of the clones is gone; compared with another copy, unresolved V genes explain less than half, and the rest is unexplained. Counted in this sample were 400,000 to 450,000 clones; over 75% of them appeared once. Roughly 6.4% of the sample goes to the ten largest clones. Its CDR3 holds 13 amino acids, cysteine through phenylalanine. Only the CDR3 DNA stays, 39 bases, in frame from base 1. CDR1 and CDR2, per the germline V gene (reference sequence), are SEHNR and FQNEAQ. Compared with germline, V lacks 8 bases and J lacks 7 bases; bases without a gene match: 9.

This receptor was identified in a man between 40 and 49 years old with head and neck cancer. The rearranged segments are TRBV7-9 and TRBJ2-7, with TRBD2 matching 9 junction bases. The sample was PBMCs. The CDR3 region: CASSAGGPPEQYF. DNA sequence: TGTGCCAGCTCGGCGGGAGGGCCTCCGGAGCAGTACTTC.